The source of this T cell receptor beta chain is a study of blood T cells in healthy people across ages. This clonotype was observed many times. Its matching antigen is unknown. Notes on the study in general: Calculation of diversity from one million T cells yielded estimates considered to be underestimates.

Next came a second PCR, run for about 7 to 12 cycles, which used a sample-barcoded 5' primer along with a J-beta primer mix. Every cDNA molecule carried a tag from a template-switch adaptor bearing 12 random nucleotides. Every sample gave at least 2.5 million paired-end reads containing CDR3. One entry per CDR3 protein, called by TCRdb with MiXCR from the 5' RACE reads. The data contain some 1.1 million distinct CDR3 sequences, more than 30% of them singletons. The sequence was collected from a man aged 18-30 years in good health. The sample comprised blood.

DNA for the CDR3: TGCAGTGCTAGAGCTACTAGCGGGGGGTACAATGAGCAGTTCTTC. Translated, it gives CSARATSGGYNEQFF. The rearrangement uses TRBV20-1 and TRBJ2-1, with 12 bases that match TRBD2. Losses at the gene ends were 1 base for V and 4 bases for J; bases not matched to a gene: 2. The CDR3 totals 15 residues. Germline-derived CDR1 and CDR2 are DFQATT and SNEGSKA (reference sequence).